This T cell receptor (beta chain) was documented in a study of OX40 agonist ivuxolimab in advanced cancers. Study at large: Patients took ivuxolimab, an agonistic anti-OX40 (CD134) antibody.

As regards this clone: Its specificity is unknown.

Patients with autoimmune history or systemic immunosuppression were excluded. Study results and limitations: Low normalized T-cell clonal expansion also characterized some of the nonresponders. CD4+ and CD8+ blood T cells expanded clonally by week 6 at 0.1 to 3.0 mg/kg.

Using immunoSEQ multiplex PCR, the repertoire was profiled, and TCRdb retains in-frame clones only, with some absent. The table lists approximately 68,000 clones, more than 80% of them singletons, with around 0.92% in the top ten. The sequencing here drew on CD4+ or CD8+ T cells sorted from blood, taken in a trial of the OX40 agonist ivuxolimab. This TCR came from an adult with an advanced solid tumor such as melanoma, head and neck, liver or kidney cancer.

This CDR3 is CASSRGVANYGYTF. CDR3 DNA: TGTGCCAGCAGTCGGGGGGTAGCTAACTATGGCTACACCTTC. The gene calls are TRBV6-5 and TRBJ1-2; maybe TRBD1 (5 bases). Germline-derived CDR1 and CDR2 are MNHEY and SVGAGI. The CDR3 contains 14 residues. Deletions cut 5 bases from V and 0 bases from J, with 10 bases between.